This T cell receptor (beta chain) was sequenced during a study of beta chain features in type 1 diabetes. Overall study: Similarity in age, gender and cell yields was seen between patients and healthy donors.

The length of the CDR3 is 13 residues. Germline V gives CDR1 KGHSH, CDR2 LQKENI. The V gene lost 5 bases and the J gene lost 4 bases, with 11 bases spanning the gap. The entirety of the isolated RNA underwent reverse transcription, so expressed TCRB transcripts were sequenced. Sequencing of naive, central memory and regulatory T cell samples gave an average of about 3.57 million reads. Generated by immunoSEQ multiplex PCR, the TCRdb table keeps only in-frame clones and is missing some. The profile covers hundreds of thousands of clones, with roughly an eighth appearing a single time and around 0.016% taken by the ten largest. Study results and caveats: Equally in patients and controls, PCR might preferentially amplify shorter templates. Researchers report that Type 1 diabetes patients had moderately but significantly shorter TCRB CDR3s across all four CD4+ subsets.

Sorting of CD4+ naive, central memory, regulatory and stem cell-like memory cells was performed via CD45RO/CCR7/CD25/CD127/CD95/CD27. This clone was observed a few times. What it recognizes is unknown. J is TRBJ2-5 and V is TRBV18; D perhaps matches TRBD1 (6 bases). What was sequenced was naive CD4+ T cells from blood. This clonotype was obtained from a man aged 30 to 45 with type 1 diabetes. The CDR3 region is CASSTRGTETQYF. CDR3 coding DNA: TGTGCCAGCTCAACCAGGGGAACAGAGACCCAGTACTTC.